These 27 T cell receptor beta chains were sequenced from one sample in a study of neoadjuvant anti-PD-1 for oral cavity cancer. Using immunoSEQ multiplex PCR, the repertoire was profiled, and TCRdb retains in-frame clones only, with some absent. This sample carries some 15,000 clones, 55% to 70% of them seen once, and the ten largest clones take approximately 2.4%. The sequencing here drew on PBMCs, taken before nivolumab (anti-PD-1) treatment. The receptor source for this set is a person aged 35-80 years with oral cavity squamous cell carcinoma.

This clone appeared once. CDR3 DNA sequence: TGTGCCTGGAGTGTACCGGGGGGGACCGGGGAGCTGTTTTTT. Amino acids: CAWSVPGGTGELFF. V gene TRBV30 combines with J gene TRBJ2-2, with 8 bases lining up with TRBD2. This CDR3 is 14 amino acids long. Trimming removed 0 bases from V and 5 bases from J; junction bases left unmatched: 2. The germline V gene has CDR1 GTSNPN and CDR2 SVGIG (reference sequence).

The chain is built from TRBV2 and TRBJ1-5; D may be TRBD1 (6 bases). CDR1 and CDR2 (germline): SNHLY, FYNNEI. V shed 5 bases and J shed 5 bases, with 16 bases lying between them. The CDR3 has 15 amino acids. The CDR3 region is CASSPTGRPDQPQHF. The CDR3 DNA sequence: TGTGCCAGCAGTCCTACAGGGCGTCCGGATCAGCCCCAGCATTTT.

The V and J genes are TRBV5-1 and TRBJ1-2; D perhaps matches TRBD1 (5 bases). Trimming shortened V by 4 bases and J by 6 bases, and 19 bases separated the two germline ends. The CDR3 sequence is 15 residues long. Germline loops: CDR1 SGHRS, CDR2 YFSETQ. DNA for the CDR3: TGCGCCAGCAGCGGGGCCGTACCAGTTATCGATGGCTACACCTTC. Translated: CASSGAVPVIDGYTF.

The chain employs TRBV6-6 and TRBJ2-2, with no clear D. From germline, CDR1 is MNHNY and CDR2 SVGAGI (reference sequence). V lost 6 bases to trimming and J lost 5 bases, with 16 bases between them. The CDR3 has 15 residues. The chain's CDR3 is CASSRASPATGELFF. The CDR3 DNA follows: TGTGCCAGCAGCCGGGCCTCCCCGGCGACCGGGGAGCTGTTTTTT.

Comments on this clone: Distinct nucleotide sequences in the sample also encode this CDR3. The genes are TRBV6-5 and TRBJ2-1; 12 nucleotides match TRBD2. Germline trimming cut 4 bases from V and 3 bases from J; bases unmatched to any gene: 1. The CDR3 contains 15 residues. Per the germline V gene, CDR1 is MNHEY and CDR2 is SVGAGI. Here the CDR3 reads CASSLGLAGYNEQFF. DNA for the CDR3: TGTGCCAGCAGTTTGGGACTAGCGGGCTACAATGAGCAGTTCTTC.

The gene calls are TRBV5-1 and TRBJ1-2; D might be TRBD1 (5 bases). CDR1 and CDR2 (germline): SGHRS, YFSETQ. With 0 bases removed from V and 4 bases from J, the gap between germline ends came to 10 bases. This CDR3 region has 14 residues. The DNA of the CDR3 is TGCGCCAGCAGCTTGGGAGGGACCTTCTATGGCTACACCTTC. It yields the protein CASSLGGTFYGYTF.

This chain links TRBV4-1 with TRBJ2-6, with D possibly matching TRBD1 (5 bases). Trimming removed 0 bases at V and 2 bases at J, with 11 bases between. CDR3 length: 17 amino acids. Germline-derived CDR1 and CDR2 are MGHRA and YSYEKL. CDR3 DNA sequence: TGCGCCAGCAGCCAAGATAGTAAGGGGCCTGGGGCCAACGTCCTGACTTTC. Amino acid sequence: CASSQDSKGPGANVLTF.

The CDR3 sequence: CASSLFRDRDYGYTF. The CDR3 region has the DNA TGTGCCAGCAGCTTATTCAGAGACAGGGACTATGGCTACACCTTC. The rearrangement uses TRBV7-8 and TRBJ1-2; 7 bases fit TRBD1. Germline lookup yields CDR1 SGHVS and CDR2 FQNEAQ. The CDR3 covers 15 residues. V shed 2 bases, J shed 3 bases, and the junction held 6 bases outside the gene matches.

The CDR3 is CASSFRRASGNTIYF. The CDR3 DNA reads TGTGCCAGCAGCTTCAGGAGGGCCTCTGGAAACACCATATATTTT. The chain is built from TRBV5-6 and TRBJ1-3; unclear D gene. The CDR3 spans 15 residues. The V gene lost 2 bases and the J gene lost 0 bases, with 9 bases spanning the gap. The V gene's germline CDR1 is SGHDT and CDR2 YYEEEE.

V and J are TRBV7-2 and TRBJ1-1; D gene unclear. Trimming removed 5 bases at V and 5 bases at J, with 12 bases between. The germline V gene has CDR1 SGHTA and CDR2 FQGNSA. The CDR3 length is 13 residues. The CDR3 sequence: CASSPARGTEAFF. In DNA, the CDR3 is TGTGCCAGCAGCCCCGCACGAGGGACTGAAGCTTTCTTT.

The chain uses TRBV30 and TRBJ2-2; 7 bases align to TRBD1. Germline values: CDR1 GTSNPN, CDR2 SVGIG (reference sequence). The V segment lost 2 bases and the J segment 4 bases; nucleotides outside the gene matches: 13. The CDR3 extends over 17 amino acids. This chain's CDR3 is CAWSPLWTGTGTGELFF. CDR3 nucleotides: TGTGCCTGGAGTCCACTTTGGACAGGAACGGGCACCGGGGAGCTGTTTTTT.

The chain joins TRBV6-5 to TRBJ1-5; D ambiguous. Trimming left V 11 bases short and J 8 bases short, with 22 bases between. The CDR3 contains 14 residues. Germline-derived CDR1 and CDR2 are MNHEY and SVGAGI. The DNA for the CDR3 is TGTGCCTGTATGTTGGAGGCTTCTAGAAAGCCCCAGCATTTT. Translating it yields CACMLEASRKPQHF.

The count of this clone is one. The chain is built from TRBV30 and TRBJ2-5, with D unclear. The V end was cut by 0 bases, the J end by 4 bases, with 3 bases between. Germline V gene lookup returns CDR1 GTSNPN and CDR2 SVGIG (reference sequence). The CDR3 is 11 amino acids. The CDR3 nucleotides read TGTGCCTGGAGTGTCCCAGAGACCCAGTACTTC. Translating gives CAWSVPETQYF. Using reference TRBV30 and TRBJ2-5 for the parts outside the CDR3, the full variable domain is SQTIHQWPATLVQPVGSPLSLECTVEGTSNPNLYWYRQAAGRGLQLLFYSVGIGQISSEVPQNLSASRPQDRQFILSSKKLLLSDSGFYLCAWSVPETQYFGPGTRLLVL.

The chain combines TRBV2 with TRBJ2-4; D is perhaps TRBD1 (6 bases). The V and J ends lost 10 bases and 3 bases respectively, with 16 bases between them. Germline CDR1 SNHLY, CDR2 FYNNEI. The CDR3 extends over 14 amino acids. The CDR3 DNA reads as TGTGCCACCGCGCACAGGGCGGTCAAAAACATTCAGTACTTC. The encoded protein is CATAHRAVKNIQYF. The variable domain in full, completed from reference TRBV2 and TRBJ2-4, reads EPEVTQTPSHQVTQMGQEVILRCVPISNHLYFYWYRQILGQKVEFLVSFYNNEISEKSEIFDDQFSVERPDGSNFTLKIRSTKLEDSAMYFCATAHRAVKNIQYFGAGTRLSVL.

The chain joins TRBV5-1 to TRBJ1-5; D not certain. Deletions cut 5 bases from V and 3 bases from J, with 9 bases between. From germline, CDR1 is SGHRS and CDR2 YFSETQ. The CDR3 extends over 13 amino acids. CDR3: CASSSDPNQPQHF. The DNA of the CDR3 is TGCGCCAGCAGTTCCGACCCCAATCAGCCCCAGCATTTT.

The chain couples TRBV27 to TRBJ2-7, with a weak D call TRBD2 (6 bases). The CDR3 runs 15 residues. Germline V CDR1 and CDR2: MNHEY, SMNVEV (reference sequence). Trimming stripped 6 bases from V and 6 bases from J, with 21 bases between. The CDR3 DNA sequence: TGTGCCAGCAGACCTACCGGGACTGCGCCTAGCGAGCAGTACTTC. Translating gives CASRPTGTAPSEQYF.

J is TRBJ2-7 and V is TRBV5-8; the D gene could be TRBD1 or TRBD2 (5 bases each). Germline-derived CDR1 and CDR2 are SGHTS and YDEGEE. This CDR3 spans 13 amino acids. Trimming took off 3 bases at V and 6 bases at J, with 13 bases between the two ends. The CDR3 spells CASSSRRGAEQYF. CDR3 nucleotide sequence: TGTGCCAGCAGCTCGCGTAGAGGGGCCGAGCAGTACTTC.

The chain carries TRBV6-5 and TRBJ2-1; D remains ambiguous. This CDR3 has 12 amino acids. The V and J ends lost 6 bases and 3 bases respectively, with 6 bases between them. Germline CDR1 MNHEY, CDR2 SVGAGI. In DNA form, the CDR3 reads TGTGCCAGCAGAACAGTCTACAATGAGCAGTTCTTC. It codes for CASRTVYNEQFF.

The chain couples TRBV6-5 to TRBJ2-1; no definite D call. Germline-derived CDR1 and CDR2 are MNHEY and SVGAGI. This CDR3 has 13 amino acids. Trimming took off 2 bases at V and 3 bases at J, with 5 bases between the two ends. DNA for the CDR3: TGTGCCAGCAGTTACGTGGACTACAATGAGCAGTTCTTC. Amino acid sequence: CASSYVDYNEQFF.

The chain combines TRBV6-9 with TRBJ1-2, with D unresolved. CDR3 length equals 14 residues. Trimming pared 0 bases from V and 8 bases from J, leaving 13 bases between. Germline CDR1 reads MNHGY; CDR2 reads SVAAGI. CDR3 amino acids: CASSYSADQRGYTF. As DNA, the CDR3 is TGTGCCAGCAGTTATTCGGCAGACCAGAGAGGCTACACCTTC.

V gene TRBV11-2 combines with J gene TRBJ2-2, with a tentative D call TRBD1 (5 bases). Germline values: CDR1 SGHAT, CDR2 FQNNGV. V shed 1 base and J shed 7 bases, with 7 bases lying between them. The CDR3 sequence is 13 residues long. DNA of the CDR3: TGTGCCAGCAGCTTAGTACAGGTCGGGGAGCTGTTTTTT. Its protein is CASSLVQVGELFF.

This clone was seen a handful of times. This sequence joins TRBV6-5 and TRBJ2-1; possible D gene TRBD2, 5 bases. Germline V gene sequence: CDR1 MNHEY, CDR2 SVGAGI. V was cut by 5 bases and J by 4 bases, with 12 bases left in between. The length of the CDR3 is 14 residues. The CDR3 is CASSIYGVYNEQFF. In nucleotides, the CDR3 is TGTGCCAGCAGTATCTACGGGGTATACAATGAGCAGTTCTTC.

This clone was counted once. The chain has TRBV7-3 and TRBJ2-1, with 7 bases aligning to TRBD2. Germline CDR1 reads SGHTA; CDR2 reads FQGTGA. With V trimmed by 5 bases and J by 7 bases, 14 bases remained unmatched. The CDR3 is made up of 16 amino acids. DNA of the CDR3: TGTGCCAGCAGCGAGCCCGGGACTACAAAGGAGAATGAGCAGTTCTTC. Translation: CASSEPGTTKENEQFF. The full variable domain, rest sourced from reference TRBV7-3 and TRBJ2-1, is GAGVSQTPSNKVTEKGKYVELRCDPISGHTALYWYRQSLGQGPEFLIYFQGTGAADDSGLPNDRFFAVRPEGSVSTLKIQRTERGDSAVYLCASSEPGTTKENEQFFGPGTRLTVL.

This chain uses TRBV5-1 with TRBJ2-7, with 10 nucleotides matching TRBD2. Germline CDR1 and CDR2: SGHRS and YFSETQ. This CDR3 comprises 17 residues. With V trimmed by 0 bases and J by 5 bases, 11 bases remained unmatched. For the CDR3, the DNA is TGCGCCAGCAGCTTGGCCCCCTCAGCGGGAGGGCCTGACGAGCAGTACTTC. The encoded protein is CASSLAPSAGGPDEQYF. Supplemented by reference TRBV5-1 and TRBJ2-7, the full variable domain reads KAGVTQTPRYLIKTRGQQVTLSCSPISGHRSVSWYQQTPGQGLQFLFEYFSETQRNKGNFPGRFSGRQFSNSRSEMNVSTLELGDSALYLCASSLAPSAGGPDEQYFGPGTRLTVT.

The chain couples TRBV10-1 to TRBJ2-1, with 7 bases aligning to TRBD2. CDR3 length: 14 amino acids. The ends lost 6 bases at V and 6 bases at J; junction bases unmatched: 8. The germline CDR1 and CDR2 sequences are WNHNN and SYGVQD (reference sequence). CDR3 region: CASSPTREVNEQFF. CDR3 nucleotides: TGCGCCAGCAGCCCGACCCGGGAGGTCAATGAGCAGTTCTTC.

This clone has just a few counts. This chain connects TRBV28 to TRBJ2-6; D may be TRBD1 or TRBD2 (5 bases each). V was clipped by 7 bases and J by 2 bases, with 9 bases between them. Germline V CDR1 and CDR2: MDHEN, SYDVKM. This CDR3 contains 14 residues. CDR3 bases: TGTGCCAGCACTCGAGGGGCTGGGGCCAACGTCCTGACTTTC. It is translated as CASTRGAGANVLTF.

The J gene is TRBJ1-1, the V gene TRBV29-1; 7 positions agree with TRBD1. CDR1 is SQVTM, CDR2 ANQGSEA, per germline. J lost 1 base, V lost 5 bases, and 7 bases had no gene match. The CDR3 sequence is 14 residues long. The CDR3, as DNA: TGCAGCGTTCTTTCACAGGGGTCGAACACTGAAGCTTTCTTT. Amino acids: CSVLSQGSNTEAFF.